Below, one T cell receptor (beta chain) is given with its context. Its matching antigen is unknown. Sampled 1 year posttransplant, controls received myeloablative marrow transplants, methotrexate and a calcineurin inhibitor. Generated by immunoSEQ multiplex PCR, the TCRdb table keeps only in-frame clones and is missing some. Of 20,000 or so clones detected, over 75% appear once; the ten largest clones hold roughly 2%. This sample is part of a study of T cells after posttransplantation cyclophosphamide. Study-level points and caveats: Tissue-infiltrating T cells from skin or gut overlapped little with blood T cells. Recipient CMV seropositivity and CMV reactivation strongly tracked TRB clonality.

The V gene's germline CDR1 is SGDLS and CDR2 YYNGEE. With V trimmed by 5 bases and J by 5 bases, 9 bases remained unmatched. The CDR3 loop spans 14 amino acids. The sample consisted of PBMCs, taken less than 400 days after allogeneic stem cell transplant with calcineurin inhibitor and methotrexate. The receptor comes from a female patient under 45 who received an allogeneic stem cell transplant from an unrelated donor, was CMV-positive, and had acute and chronic GVHD. Some T cells may arise from the graft donor. The chain has TRBV9 and TRBJ1-1; 7 bases map to TRBD1. CDR3 residues: CASSTGAGETEAFF. The CDR3 nucleotides read TGTGCCAGCAGTACAGGGGCAGGGGAGACTGAAGCTTTCTTT.